This T cell receptor (beta chain) came from a study of Ad26.COV2.S vaccination and SARS-CoV-2 variants. The wider study: The authors gave Ad26.COV2.S intramuscularly, either once or twice 56 days apart.

A note on this clone: Its matching antigen is unknown.

Repertoires were generated with immunoSEQ multiplex PCR, while TCRdb's copy carries only in-frame clones and drops some. The repertoire includes around 320,000 clones, around 85% of them detected once, and 2% to 2.5% sits in the top ten. Documented treatment: 19 received Ad26.COV2.S at low or high dose, single or two shots; roughly five received placebo; per-sample allocation not given. The samples were gathered on day 63 after the first injection of vaccine or placebo. A Boston adult aged 18-55 years was the donor. Broader study findings: Substantial breadth was reported for post-vaccination spike-specific CD8+ and CD4+ T cells.

The sequences come from peripheral blood, collected in a trial of Ad26.COV2.S vaccine versus placebo. This TCR came from a person between 18 and 65 years old who received the Ad26.COV2.S COVID-19 vaccine or a placebo.

Written as DNA, the CDR3 is TGTGCCAGCAGCCCTCGACAGGGGACTAACTATGGCTACACCTTC. Residues: CASSPRQGTNYGYTF. J is TRBJ1-2 and V is TRBV7-9; 8 nucleotides align to TRBD1. V gave up 5 bases and J gave up 0 bases; unmatched junction bases: 5. Looked up from germline, CDR1 is SEHNR and CDR2 is FQNEAQ (reference sequence). The CDR3 covers 15 residues.